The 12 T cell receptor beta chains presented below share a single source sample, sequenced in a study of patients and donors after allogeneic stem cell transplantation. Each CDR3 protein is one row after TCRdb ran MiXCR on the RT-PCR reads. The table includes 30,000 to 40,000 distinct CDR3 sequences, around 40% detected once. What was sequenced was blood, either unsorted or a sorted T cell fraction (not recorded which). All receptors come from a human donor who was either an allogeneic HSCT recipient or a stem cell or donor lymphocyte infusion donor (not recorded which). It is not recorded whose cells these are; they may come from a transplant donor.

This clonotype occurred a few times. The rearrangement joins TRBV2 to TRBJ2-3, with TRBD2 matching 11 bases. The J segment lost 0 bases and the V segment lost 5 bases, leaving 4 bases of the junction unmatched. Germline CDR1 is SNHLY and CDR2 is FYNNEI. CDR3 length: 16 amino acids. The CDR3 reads CASSKTSGASTDTQYF. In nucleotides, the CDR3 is TGTGCCAGCAGTAAGACTAGCGGGGCTAGCACAGATACGCAGTATTTT.

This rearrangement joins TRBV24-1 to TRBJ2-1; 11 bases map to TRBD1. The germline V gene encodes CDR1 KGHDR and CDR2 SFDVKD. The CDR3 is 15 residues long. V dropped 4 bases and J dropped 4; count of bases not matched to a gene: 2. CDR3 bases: TGTGCCACCAGTGAAGGACAGGGGGCGTACAATGAGCAGTTCTTC. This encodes CATSEGQGAYNEQFF.

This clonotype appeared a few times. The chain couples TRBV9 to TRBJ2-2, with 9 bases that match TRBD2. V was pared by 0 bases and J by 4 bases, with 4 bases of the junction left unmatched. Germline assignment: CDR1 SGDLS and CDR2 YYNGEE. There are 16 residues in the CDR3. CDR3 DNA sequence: TGTGCCAGCAGCGTAGGAGGACTAGCGTTCACCGGGGAGCTGTTTTTT. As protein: CASSVGGLAFTGELFF.

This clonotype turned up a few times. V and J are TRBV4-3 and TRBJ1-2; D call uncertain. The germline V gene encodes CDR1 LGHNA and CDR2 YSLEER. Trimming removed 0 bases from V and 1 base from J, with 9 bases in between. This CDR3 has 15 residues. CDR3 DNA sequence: TGCGCCAGCAGCCAAGATCTCGGAGTTAACTATGGCTACACCTTC. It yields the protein CASSQDLGVNYGYTF.

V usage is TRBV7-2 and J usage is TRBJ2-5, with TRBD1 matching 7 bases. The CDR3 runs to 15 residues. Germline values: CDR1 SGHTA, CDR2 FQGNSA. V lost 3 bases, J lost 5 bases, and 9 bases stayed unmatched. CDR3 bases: TGTGCCAGCAGCTTGGGGACAGCCGACGAGGAGACCCAGTACTTC. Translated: CASSLGTADEETQYF.

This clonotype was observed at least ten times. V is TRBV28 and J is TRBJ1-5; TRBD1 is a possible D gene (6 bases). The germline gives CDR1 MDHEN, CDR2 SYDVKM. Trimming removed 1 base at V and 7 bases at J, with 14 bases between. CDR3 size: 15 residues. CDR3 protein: CASSLFGGWEQPQHF. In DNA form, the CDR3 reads TGTGCCAGCAGTTTATTTGGGGGCTGGGAGCAGCCCCAGCATTTT.

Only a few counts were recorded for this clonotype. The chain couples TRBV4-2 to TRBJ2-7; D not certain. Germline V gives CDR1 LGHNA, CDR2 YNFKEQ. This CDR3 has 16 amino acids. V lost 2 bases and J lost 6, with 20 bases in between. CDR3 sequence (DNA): TGTGCCAGCAGCCAAACGCCGGGCCGCTGGGAAAGCGAGCAGTACGTC. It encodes CASSQTPGRWESEQYV.

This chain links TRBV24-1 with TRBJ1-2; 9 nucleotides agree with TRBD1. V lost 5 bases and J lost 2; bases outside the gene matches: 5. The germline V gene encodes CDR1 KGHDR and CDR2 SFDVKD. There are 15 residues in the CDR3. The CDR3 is CATSGTGTGNYGYTF. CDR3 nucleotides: TGTGCCACCAGTGGGACCGGGACAGGGAACTATGGCTACACCTTC.

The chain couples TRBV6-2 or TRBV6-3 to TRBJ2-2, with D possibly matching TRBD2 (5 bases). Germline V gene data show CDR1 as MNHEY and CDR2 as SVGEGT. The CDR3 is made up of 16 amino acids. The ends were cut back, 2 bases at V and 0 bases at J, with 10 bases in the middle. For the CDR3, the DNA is TGTGCCAGCAGTTACGGGAGACCAGCGAACACCGGGGAGCTGTTTTTT. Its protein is CASSYGRPANTGELFF.

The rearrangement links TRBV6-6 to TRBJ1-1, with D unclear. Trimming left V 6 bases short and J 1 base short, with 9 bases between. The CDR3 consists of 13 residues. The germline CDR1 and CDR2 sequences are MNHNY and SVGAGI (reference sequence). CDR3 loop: CASSQLGNTEAFF. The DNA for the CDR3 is TGTGCCAGCAGCCAACTCGGGAACACTGAAGCTTTCTTT.

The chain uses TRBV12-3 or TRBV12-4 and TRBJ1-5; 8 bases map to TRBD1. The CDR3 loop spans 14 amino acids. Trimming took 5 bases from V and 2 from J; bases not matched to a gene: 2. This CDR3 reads CASSAQGGNQPQHF. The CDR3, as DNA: TGTGCCAGCAGTGCACAGGGGGGCAATCAGCCCCAGCATTTT.

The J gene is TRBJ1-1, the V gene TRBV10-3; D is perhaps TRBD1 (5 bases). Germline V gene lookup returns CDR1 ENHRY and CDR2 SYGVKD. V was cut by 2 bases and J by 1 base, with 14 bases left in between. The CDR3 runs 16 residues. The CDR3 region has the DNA TGTGCCATCAGTGAGCTCTCCCGGGACGGGAACACTGAAGCTTTCTTT. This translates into CAISELSRDGNTEAFF.